Listed here are 18 T cell receptor beta chains from one sample, sequenced in a study of T cell changes during pregnancy in multiple sclerosis. Libraries were prepared by immunoSEQ multiplex PCR; TCRdb keeps only in-frame clonotypes and omits some of them. The data contain approximately 97,000 clones, 75% to 95% of them singletons. The sample consisted of peripheral blood, taken in the second trimester of pregnancy. Source of these receptors: a female donor in good health, enrolled as a control in a pregnancy study.

Of note for this clone: Other nucleotide sequences from this sample produce the same CDR3. The chain recombines TRBV28 with TRBJ1-2; TRBD1 aligns across 8 bases. The germline gives CDR1 MDHEN, CDR2 SYDVKM. The CDR3 spans 13 residues. The ends lost 2 bases at V and 4 bases at J; junction bases unmatched: 0. The CDR3 DNA follows: TGTGCCAGCAGTTTAGGACAGGGCTATGGCTACACCTTC. Its translation: CASSLGQGYGYTF.

In its sample, this clone was seen once. The chain is built from TRBV25-1 and TRBJ2-1, with D perhaps TRBD1 (5 bases). Deletions cut 1 base from V and 6 bases from J, with 10 bases between. CDR1 is MGHDK, CDR2 SYGVNS, per germline. This CDR3 has 14 amino acids. The CDR3 sequence: CASSEWGRANEQFF. CDR3 coding DNA: TGTGCCAGCAGTGAATGGGGCAGGGCCAATGAGCAGTTCTTC.

This chain links TRBV18 with TRBJ2-1, with 9 bases fitting TRBD1. Germline lookup yields CDR1 KGHSH and CDR2 LQKENI. The CDR3 is 15 residues long. Unmatched junction bases numbered 3, after V lost 2 bases and J lost 4 bases. The CDR3 sequence is CASSPVGQGYNEQFF. CDR3 sequence (DNA): TGTGCCAGCTCACCAGTGGGACAGGGATACAATGAGCAGTTCTTC.

The chain employs TRBV18 and TRBJ2-1; D is perhaps TRBD1 (5 bases). This CDR3 contains 15 residues. Germline lookup yields CDR1 KGHSH and CDR2 LQKENI. V gave up 2 bases and J gave up 6 bases, with 14 bases separating them. The CDR3 sequence: CASSPGASPGNEQFF. The CDR3, as DNA: TGTGCCAGCTCACCAGGGGCCTCCCCTGGCAATGAGCAGTTCTTC.

V is TRBV6-5 and J is TRBJ1-2; 7 nucleotides match TRBD1. Germline CDR1 and CDR2: MNHEY and SVGAGI. The J segment lost 1 base and the V segment lost 2 bases, leaving 7 bases of the junction unmatched. This CDR3 region has 16 residues. The CDR3 sequence: CASSYIAGGLNYGYTF. In DNA, the CDR3 is TGTGCCAGCAGTTACATCGCAGGGGGTCTTAACTATGGCTACACCTTC.

V usage is TRBV7-9 and J usage is TRBJ1-4, with 9 bases matching TRBD1. CDR1 and CDR2 (germline): SEHNR, FQNEAQ (reference sequence). V lost 6 bases and J lost 5; bases outside the gene matches: 4. The CDR3 is made up of 14 amino acids. Here the CDR3 reads CASRHGTGNEKLFF. The CDR3 bases are TGTGCCAGCAGACACGGGACAGGGAATGAAAAACTGTTTTTT.

This sequence joins TRBV7-2 and TRBJ2-4; D remains unclear. Germline CDR1 SGHTA, CDR2 FQGNSA. The germline V and J ends were trimmed by 5 bases and 0 bases, with 8 bases remaining between them. CDR3 length equals 14 residues. In DNA, the CDR3 is TGTGCCAGCAGCCACTTGATAGCCAAAAACATTCAGTACTTC. Amino acid sequence: CASSHLIAKNIQYF.

The chain is built from TRBV4-1 and TRBJ1-6; the D gene is possibly TRBD1 (5 bases). Germline CDR1 is MGHRA and CDR2 is YSYEKL. V lost 0 bases and J lost 10, with 19 bases in between. CDR3 length equals 17 residues. This CDR3 reads CASSQDRRQRANSPLHF. The CDR3, as DNA: TGCGCCAGCAGCCAAGATCGAAGACAGCGGGCCAACTCACCCCTCCACTTT.

The chain carries TRBV7-6 and TRBJ2-7; D gene unclear. Germline V gene lookup returns CDR1 SGHVS and CDR2 FNYEAQ. The CDR3 contains 16 residues. The V gene lost 0 bases and the J gene lost 0 bases, with 12 bases spanning the gap. The CDR3 bases are TGTGCCAGCAGCTTAGCTCCCATAAGCAACTCCTACGAGCAGTACTTC. Translating it yields CASSLAPISNSYEQYF.

The V and J genes are TRBV6-5 and TRBJ1-4, with 8 nucleotides matching TRBD1. This CDR3 has 14 amino acids. After removal of 6 bases from V and 4 bases from J, the junction contained 4 bases not matched to a gene. Per germline, CDR1 MNHEY and CDR2 SVGAGI. The CDR3 here is CASRGTGVNEKLFF. CDR3 bases: TGTGCCAGCAGAGGGACAGGCGTTAATGAAAAACTGTTTTTT.

This clone was seen a handful of times. V and J are TRBV11-2 and TRBJ1-6, with D uncertain. Trimming stripped 5 bases from V and 5 bases from J, with 10 bases between. The CDR3 spans 14 residues. Germline V gives CDR1 SGHAT, CDR2 FQNNGV. CDR3: CASSPGVDNSPLHF. The CDR3 bases are TGTGCCAGCAGCCCCGGGGTCGATAATTCACCCCTCCACTTT.

The genes are TRBV30 and TRBJ2-7; D ambiguous. Germline V gives CDR1 GTSNPN, CDR2 SVGIG (reference sequence). This CDR3 is built from 11 residues. V dropped 0 bases and J dropped 4 bases, with 4 bases sitting between them. The CDR3 here is CAWSVLYEQYF. CDR3 DNA sequence: TGTGCCTGGAGTGTACTATACGAGCAGTACTTC.

Comments on this clone: This could be a read error, since a much larger clone is one nucleotide away. The chain carries TRBV19 and TRBJ1-2, with 7 bases matching TRBD1. Germline CDR1 LNHDA, CDR2 SQIVND (reference sequence). V dropped 3 bases and J dropped 2; count of bases not matched to a gene: 0. The CDR3 is made up of 13 amino acids. The DNA for the CDR3 is TGTGCCAGTAGTATGACAGGGAACTATGGCTACACCTTC. Its translation: CASSMTGNYGYTF.

In its sample, this clone was seen once. This chain uses TRBV7-9 with TRBJ1-2; 7 nucleotides line up with TRBD1. Per the germline V gene, CDR1 is SEHNR and CDR2 is FQNEAQ (reference sequence). The CDR3 has 16 residues. V was pared by 5 bases and J by 4 bases, with 13 bases of the junction left unmatched. The CDR3 is CASSVNPRDRPYGYTF. The CDR3 bases are TGTGCCAGCAGCGTCAATCCCCGGGACAGACCCTATGGCTACACCTTC.

The V gene is TRBV7-2, the J gene TRBJ2-1; 10 positions match TRBD1. V lost 0 bases to trimming and J lost 4 bases; unmatched junction nucleotides: 15. CDR3 size: 20 residues. Germline V gene sequence: CDR1 SGHTA, CDR2 FQGNSA. This CDR3 is CASSLALGTGAHVPYNEQFF. CDR3 DNA: TGTGCCAGCAGCTTAGCGCTCGGGACAGGGGCTCACGTACCGTACAATGAGCAGTTCTTC.

The chain links TRBV9 to TRBJ2-1, with D possibly being TRBD2 (5 bases). Germline lookup yields CDR1 SGDLS and CDR2 YYNGEE. V was clipped by 4 bases and J by 10 bases, with 12 bases between them. This CDR3 is built from 12 residues. The CDR3 DNA is TGTGCCAGCAGCTCCGGACTGGCAGAGCAGTTCTTC. It yields the protein CASSSGLAEQFF.

The chain is built from TRBV27 and TRBJ2-1; 11 nucleotides agree with TRBD1. The CDR3 loop spans 17 amino acids. V was clipped by 4 bases and J by 5 bases; unmatched bases: 10. In germline, CDR1 is MNHEY, CDR2 SMNVEV (reference sequence). The CDR3 loop reads CASSWDRGYKQDNEQFF. CDR3 sequence (DNA): TGTGCCAGCAGTTGGGACAGGGGGTATAAGCAGGACAATGAGCAGTTCTTC.

The chain combines TRBV19 with TRBJ1-1; unclear D gene. Germline-derived CDR1 and CDR2 are LNHDA and SQIVND (reference sequence). This CDR3 has 15 amino acids. Trimming pared 3 bases from V and 0 bases from J, leaving 11 bases between. The CDR3 sequence: CASSMSHRLNTEAFF. The CDR3 region has the DNA TGTGCCAGTAGTATGAGCCACCGCCTGAACACTGAAGCTTTCTTT.